This T cell receptor beta chain was documented in a study of T cell clones after liver transplantation. Study in general: TCRbeta sequencing after a pre-transplant mixed lymphocyte reaction identified graft-donor-reactive clones, later tracked in post-transplant blood.

The protocol was immunoSEQ multiplex PCR, while the TCRdb copy is restricted to in-frame clones and leaves out a portion. The sample gives more than 45,000 clones, approximately 70% of which show up once; 2.8% is in the top ten. Trimming took off 0 bases at V and 4 bases at J, with 13 bases between the two ends. Germline V gene lookup returns CDR1 SGHRS and CDR2 YFSETQ. This CDR3 has 15 amino acids. The sequence derives from a human patient who received a liver transplant. Some T cells may be the graft donor's. This chain connects TRBV5-1 to TRBJ2-5; perhaps TRBD1 as D (5 bases). The sequenced sample was CD4+ T cells from blood, obtained at the roughly 15-month timepoint. For the CDR3, the DNA is TGCGCCAGCAGCTTGGAAGACAGTTCTAGAGAGACCCAGTACTTC. Protein product: CASSLEDSSRETQYF.